In this sample, the clone carrying this T cell receptor (beta chain) is medium-sized. Its specificity is not known. Points from the study as a whole: Tumor Tregs overlapped most with tumor, then blood, naive CD4+ cells. Larger-cohort validation covered only one TCR beta V-J rearrangement. Tumor memory CD4+ T cell TCR gene usage was found to cluster with blood and lymph node memory CD4+ cells and with lymph node naive CD4+ cells.

TCRdb reprocessed the 5' RACE reads with MiXCR, giving one entry per CDR3 protein. The repertoire holds fewer than 9,000 distinct CDR3 sequences, with 40% to 60% as singletons. The CDR3 has 14 amino acids. The germline V gene has CDR1 SQVTM and CDR2 ANQGSEA. Deletions cut 7 bases from V and 0 bases from J, with 16 bases between. The memory fraction was CD4+CD45RO+CD25- cells. The receptor comes from a female donor with breast cancer. What was sequenced was memory CD4+ T cells sorted from a lymph node. Subset meaning: memory CD4+ T cells, CD4+CD45RO+CD25-. The rearrangement uses TRBV29-1 and TRBJ2-7, with a tentative D call TRBD2 (5 bases). CDR3 in amino acids: CSAFDPGNSYEQYF. The CDR3 DNA reads as TGCAGCGCCTTTGATCCGGGGAACTCCTACGAGCAGTACTTC.